What follows are 13 T cell receptor beta chains derived from one specimen sequenced in a study of T-cell reconstitution after alpha-beta-depleted transplantation in children. Preparing the TCRbeta library involved the use of unique molecular identifiers. TCRdb analysed the PCR reads with MiXCR anew, one entry per CDR3 protein. The sample shows roughly 340,000 distinct CDR3 sequences, about a sixth of them seen only once. The material was PBMCs, mostly from graft donor cells, obtained 360 days after TCRalphabeta/CD19-depleted stem cell transplant. The source is a male patient between 2 and 10 years old who had a stem cell transplant for acute lymphoblastic leukemia, so the T cells may come from the graft donor.

In this sample, this clonotype turned up a few times. The rearrangement uses TRBV27 and TRBJ2-3; a possible D gene is TRBD2 (5 bases). The CDR3 totals 15 residues. The ends were cut back, 3 bases at V and 2 bases at J, with 12 bases in the middle. CDR1 and CDR2 (germline): MNHEY, SMNVEV (reference sequence). The CDR3 reads CASSLGDTVTDTQYF. DNA for the CDR3: TGTGCCAGCAGTTTGGGAGACACGGTCACAGATACGCAGTATTTT.

This clonotype came up many times. The V gene is TRBV5-1, the J gene TRBJ2-3; D is undetermined. Germline CDR1 and CDR2: SGHRS and YFSETQ. The CDR3 is made up of 15 amino acids. With 0 bases removed from V and 3 bases from J, the gap between germline ends came to 11 bases. CDR3 sequence reads: CASSLALEITDTQYF. Here the CDR3 DNA reads TGCGCCAGCAGCTTGGCACTCGAGATTACAGATACGCAGTATTTT.

The chain recombines TRBV5-6 with TRBJ2-1; D call uncertain. V was clipped by 2 bases and J by 3 bases, with 12 bases between them. CDR3 length: 15 residues. The V gene's germline CDR1 is SGHDT and CDR2 YYEEEE. The CDR3 loop is CASSFAGPIYNEQFF. CDR3 nucleotide sequence: TGTGCCAGCAGCTTTGCAGGCCCAATCTACAATGAGCAGTTCTTC. Full variable domain (rest looked up from reference TRBV5-6 and TRBJ2-1): DAGVTQSPTHLIKTRGQQVTLRCSPKSGHDTVSWYQQALGQGPQFIFQYYEEEERQRGNFPDRFSGHQFPNYSSELNVNALLLGDSALYLCASSFAGPIYNEQFFGPGTRLTVL.

V gene TRBV29-1 combines with J gene TRBJ2-5, with a tentative D call TRBD1 (6 bases). V shed 4 bases and J shed 0 bases, with 15 bases lying between them. This CDR3 is 15 amino acids long. Germline assignment: CDR1 SQVTM and CDR2 ANQGSEA. The DNA for the CDR3 is TGCAGCGTTGGGGCTCCAGGGGAGTACCAAGAGACCCAGTACTTC. As protein: CSVGAPGEYQETQYF.

The chain combines TRBV7-9 with TRBJ2-1, with D possibly being TRBD1 (6 bases). V lost 5 bases, J lost 8 bases, and 10 bases lay in between. The CDR3 is 12 residues long. Germline assignment: CDR1 SEHNR and CDR2 FQNEAQ (reference sequence). CDR3 protein: CASSLQGDEQFF. CDR3 coding DNA: TGTGCCAGCAGCCTACAGGGCGATGAGCAGTTCTTC. Drawing the rest from reference TRBV7-9 and TRBJ2-1, the complete variable domain is DTGVSQNPRHKITKRGQNVTFRCDPISEHNRLYWYRQTLGQGPEFLTYFQNEAQLEKSRLLSDRFSAERPKGSFSTLEIQRTEQGDSAMYLCASSLQGDEQFFGPGTRLTVL.

This clonotype was observed a handful of times. This chain uses TRBV25-1 with TRBJ2-3; D uncertain. Germline CDR1 MGHDK, CDR2 SYGVNS. This CDR3 contains 12 residues. Trimming took 5 bases from V and 2 from J, leaving 5 bases between them. The CDR3 reads CASSRDTDTQYF. Written as DNA, the CDR3 is TGTGCCAGCAGTCGAGACACAGATACGCAGTATTTT. Variable domain in full (rest from reference TRBV25-1 and TRBJ2-3): EADIYQTPRYLVIGTGKKITLECSQTMGHDKMYWYQQDPGMELHLIHYSYGVNSTEKGDLSSESTVSRIRTEHFPLTLESARPSHTSQYLCASSRDTDTQYFGPGTRLTVL.

This clonotype was picked up many times. The CDR3 DNA reads as TGCAGCGTTGAGGCAGGGGTTAGTAGGGATACGCAGTATTTT. This codes for CSVEAGVSRDTQYF. The V gene is TRBV29-1, the J gene TRBJ2-3; a weak D match, TRBD1 (6 bases). V lost 3 bases to trimming and J lost 6 bases, with 16 bases between them. This CDR3 contains 14 residues. Germline lookup yields CDR1 SQVTM and CDR2 ANQGSEA.

This clonotype was seen a handful of times. This CDR3 is CASRPGSSGELFF. The CDR3, as DNA: TGCGCCAGCAGGCCGGGGTCAAGCGGGGAGCTGTTTTTT. V gene TRBV5-1 combines with J gene TRBJ2-2, with D perhaps TRBD2 (5 bases). The CDR3 covers 13 residues. V was trimmed by 5 bases and J by 7 bases, leaving 12 bases between them. Germline-derived CDR1 and CDR2 are SGHRS and YFSETQ.

In this sample, this clonotype turned up a few times. This chain uses TRBV4-3 with TRBJ2-6; no firm D call. Germline V gene data show CDR1 as LGHNA and CDR2 as YSLEER. Trimming removed 2 bases from V and 0 bases from J, with 14 bases in between. The CDR3 length is 18 residues. The CDR3, as DNA: TGCGCCAGCAGCCAATTTAACCAGGATTACTCTGGGGCCAACGTCCTGACTTTC. Protein sequence: CASSQFNQDYSGANVLTF.

The J gene is TRBJ2-5, the V gene TRBV4-1; D is unresolved. The germline CDR1 and CDR2 sequences are MGHRA and YSYEKL. The CDR3 sequence is 13 residues long. With 5 bases removed from V and 4 bases from J, the gap between germline ends came to 11 bases. Here the CDR3 reads CASSRTVPETQYF. CDR3 nucleotide sequence: TGCGCCAGCAGCAGGACGGTCCCAGAGACCCAGTACTTC.

This clonotype was counted between two and nine times. The chain is built from TRBV5-5 and TRBJ2-6, with 10 bases aligning to TRBD1. Germline CDR1 and CDR2: SGHKS and YYEKEE (reference sequence). The V segment lost 5 bases and the J segment 4 bases; nucleotides outside the gene matches: 6. The CDR3 is made up of 16 amino acids. CDR3 amino acids: CASSWTGGTGANVLTF. For the CDR3, the DNA is TGTGCCAGCAGTTGGACAGGGGGTACCGGGGCCAACGTCCTGACTTTC. Variable domain in full (rest from reference TRBV5-5 and TRBJ2-6): DAGVTQSPTHLIKTRGQQVTLRCSPISGHKSVSWYQQVLGQGPQFIFQYYEKEERGRGNFPDRFSARQFPNYSSELNVNALLLGDSALYLCASSWTGGTGANVLTFGAGSRLTVL.

This clonotype was observed at least ten times. This chain links TRBV14 with TRBJ2-3, with D maybe TRBD2 (5 bases). The V end lost 1 base, the J end lost 2 bases, and 7 bases lay between the germline ends. Looked up from germline, CDR1 is SGHDN and CDR2 is FVKESK. The length of the CDR3 is 14 residues. The chain's CDR3 is CASSQAGNTDTQYF. The CDR3 region has the DNA TGTGCCAGCAGCCAAGCCGGGAACACAGATACGCAGTATTTT.

Only one count was recorded for this clonotype. The V call is TRBV4-2, the J call TRBJ2-6; the D gene is possibly TRBD1 (5 bases). This CDR3 is 15 amino acids long. Germline assignment: CDR1 LGHNA and CDR2 YNFKEQ. Trimming stripped 0 bases from V and 8 bases from J, with 11 bases between. CDR3 residues: CASSQDWQGPNVLTF. CDR3 nucleotide sequence: TGTGCCAGCAGCCAAGATTGGCAGGGTCCCAACGTCCTGACTTTC.